A selection of T cell receptor beta chains follows, all from one sample in a study of identical twins. TCRdb passed the 5' RACE reads through MiXCR, listing each CDR3 protein once. The sample carries 460,000 or so distinct CDR3 sequences, 14% recorded once. The same data also contributed to another study, on yellow fever vaccine responses in identical twins.

Input material: CD4+ T cells sorted from blood. These receptors were collected from a woman aged 18 to 35 in good health. Both conserved end residues are part of each CDR3. D genes are given only for firm matches. Clone size is not always given. Where it is, it says once, few, many or a class for expanded clones.

V	D	J	size	CDR3	DNA
TRBV12-5	TRBD2	TRBJ2-3	NA	CASGFTSGPQYF	TGTGCTAGTGGTTTCACTAGCGGACCGCAGTATTTT
TRBV6-1	TRBD2	TRBJ2-1	NA	CASRRLAGLTYNEQFF	TGTGCCAGCAGGAGACTAGCGGGGCTTACCTACAATGAGCAGTTCTTC
TRBV3-1	TRBD1	TRBJ1-6	NA	CASRRDRYNSPLHF	TGTGCCAGCAGGCGGGACAGATATAATTCACCCCTCCACTTT
TRBV11-2	TRBD2	TRBJ2-1	NA	CASSRRIRLAGGHDEQFF	TGTGCCAGCAGCAGACGCATTAGACTAGCGGGGGGCCACGATGAGCAGTTCTTC
TRBV2	TRBD1	TRBJ1-1	NA	CASTARDRAIEAFF	TGTGCCAGCACTGCAAGGGACAGGGCGATTGAAGCTTTCTTT
TRBV12-3/TRBV12-4	TRBD1	TRBJ1-1	NA	CASRLDRATGEAFF	TGTGCCAGCAGACTCGACAGGGCAACGGGTGAAGCTTTCTTT
TRBV7-9	TRBD2	TRBJ2-1	few	CASSLGGLAGENEQFF	TGTGCCAGCAGCTTAGGGGGACTAGCGGGGGAGAATGAGCAGTTCTTC
TRBV7-3	TRBD1	TRBJ2-3	few	CASSSGQGVSGTDTQYF	TGTGCCAGCAGCTCCGGACAGGGGGTTTCTGGCACAGATACGCAGTATTTT
TRBV5-1	NA	TRBJ2-7	few	CASSLGDKSVYEQYF	TGCGCCAGCAGCTTGGGGGACAAATCTGTCTACGAGCAGTACTTC
TRBV12-3/TRBV12-4	NA	TRBJ2-3	few	CASSSGSGLGTDTQYF	TGTGCCAGCAGTTCTGGGTCGGGTTTGGGCACAGATACGCAGTATTTT
TRBV4-3	NA	TRBJ2-1	few	CASSQDGSGKTYNEQFF	TGCGCCAGCAGCCAAGACGGTAGCGGAAAGACATACAATGAGCAGTTCTTC
TRBV6-2/TRBV6-3	TRBD1	TRBJ2-1	many	CASSSQGASYNEQFF	TGTGCCAGCAGTTCTCAGGGGGCCTCGTACAATGAGCAGTTCTTC
TRBV4-1	NA	TRBJ2-7	NA	CASSPQGSTYEQYF	TGCGCCAGCAGCCCCCAGGGCTCCACCTACGAGCAGTACTTC
TRBV4-2	TRBD2	TRBJ2-3	NA	CASSQGNGGADTQYF	TGTGCCAGCAGCCAAGGGAACGGGGGGGCAGATACGCAGTATTTT
TRBV7-2	NA	TRBJ2-2	few	CASSPRPGDGELFF	TGTGCCAGCAGCCCCCGACCGGGGGACGGGGAGCTGTTTTTT
TRBV27	NA	TRBJ1-5	few	CASSLKDSNQPQHF	TGTGCCAGCAGTTTGAAGGACAGCAATCAGCCCCAGCATTTT
TRBV6-1	NA	TRBJ1-1	NA	CASRKGGSTEAFF	TGTGCCAGCCGAAAGGGAGGGAGCACTGAAGCTTTCTTT
TRBV7-9	NA	TRBJ2-7	NA	CASSSYQDAVAPYEQYF	TGTGCCAGCAGCTCCTACCAGGACGCGGTGGCCCCCTACGAGCAGTACTTC
TRBV18	NA	TRBJ2-1	few	CASSPARSGEQFF	TGTGCCAGCTCACCGGCCAGGTCAGGCGAGCAGTTCTTC
TRBV7-2	TRBD2	TRBJ2-5	NA	CASSPWGAGGVQETQYF	TGTGCCAGCAGCCCCTGGGGGGCGGGAGGGGTCCAAGAGACCCAGTACTTC
TRBV3-1	TRBD2	TRBJ2-3	few	CASSQEGTNLADTQYF	TGTGCCAGCAGCCAAGAAGGGACTAACCTGGCGGATACGCAGTATTTT
TRBV6-1	TRBD1	TRBJ2-7	NA	CASRFGQGVTYEQYF	TGTGCCAGCAGATTCGGACAGGGGGTTACCTACGAGCAGTACTTC
TRBV29-1	NA	TRBJ2-3	NA	CSVLGGMGTDTQYF	TGCAGCGTCCTAGGGGGGATGGGCACAGATACGCAGTATTTT
TRBV11-3	NA	TRBJ2-1	NA	CASSLSATSSNEQFF	TGTGCCAGCAGCTTATCCGCGACTAGTAGCAATGAGCAGTTCTTC
TRBV20-1	NA	TRBJ2-1	many	CSEEGPAVNEQFF	TGCAGTGAAGAGGGCCCAGCGGTCAATGAGCAGTTCTTC
TRBV29-1	NA	TRBJ1-1	few	CSVGQLGPGRTEAFF	TGCAGCGTTGGTCAATTGGGACCAGGGCGCACTGAAGCTTTCTTT
TRBV28	NA	TRBJ2-2	NA	CASRGLAKGNTGELFF	TGTGCCAGCAGGGGGTTAGCCAAAGGAAACACCGGGGAGCTGTTTTTT
TRBV12-3/TRBV12-4	NA	TRBJ2-2	many	CASSLVGGRNTGELFF	TGTGCCAGCAGTTTGGTTGGCGGCCGGAACACCGGGGAGCTGTTTTTT
TRBV5-1	TRBD1	TRBJ2-2	NA	CASSLGQGVNTGELFF	TGCGCCAGCAGCTTGGGACAGGGGGTTAACACCGGGGAGCTGTTTTTT
TRBV29-1	TRBD1	TRBJ1-6	NA	CSVKTGANSPLHF	TGCAGCGTCAAGACAGGGGCGAATTCACCCCTCCACTTT
TRBV7-2	TRBD2	TRBJ2-7	NA	CASSLSGTETYEQYF	TGTGCCAGCAGCTTGAGCGGGACCGAAACCTACGAGCAGTACTTC
TRBV24-1	TRBD2	TRBJ2-3	few	CATSDRGESDTQYF	TGTGCCACCAGTGATCGGGGGGAGTCAGATACGCAGTATTTT
TRBV20-1	NA	TRBJ2-1	few	CSAWTINEQFF	TGCAGTGCTTGGACAATCAATGAGCAGTTCTTC
TRBV10-3	TRBD1	TRBJ2-3	few	CAIRQGEDSDTQYF	TGTGCCATCAGACAGGGGGAGGATTCAGATACGCAGTATTTT
TRBV28	TRBD1	TRBJ2-2	few	CAVGGQGAAGTGELFF	TGTGCCGTCGGAGGGCAGGGGGCCGCGGGAACCGGGGAGCTGTTTTTT
TRBV4-3	TRBD2	TRBJ2-1	many	CASSQSPPGLAGGEEQFF	TGCGCCAGCAGCCAAAGTCCCCCGGGACTAGCGGGAGGAGAGGAGCAGTTCTTC
TRBV20-1	NA	TRBJ2-1	NA	CSARDLRTGSYNEQFF	TGCAGTGCTAGAGATTTGAGGACGGGCTCCTACAATGAGCAGTTCTTC
TRBV20-1	TRBD2	TRBJ2-3	NA	CSAAGDILAGGDTQYF	TGCAGTGCTGCCGGAGACATACTAGCGGGGGGAGATACGCAGTATTTT
TRBV15	NA	TRBJ1-2	few	CATSTVDRATYGYTF	TGTGCCACCAGCACAGTAGACCGGGCTACCTATGGCTACACCTTC
TRBV3-1	TRBD1	TRBJ1-1	NA	CASSQDRDRYGTEAFF	TGTGCCAGCAGCCAAGATAGGGACAGGTATGGCACTGAAGCTTTCTTT
TRBV10-3	NA	TRBJ2-2	few	CASQTRPNTGELFF	TGTGCCTCTCAGACCCGGCCTAACACCGGGGAGCTGTTTTTT
TRBV28	NA	TRBJ2-1	NA	CAALNGAFKEQFF	TGTGCCGCATTAAACGGGGCTTTTAAGGAGCAGTTCTTC
TRBV29-1	NA	TRBJ2-2	many	CSVLDEPNTGELFF	TGCAGCGTGTTGGATGAGCCTAACACCGGGGAGCTGTTTTTT
TRBV24-1	NA	TRBJ2-1	NA	CATSDLGGGPRGVDEQFF	TGTGCCACCAGTGATTTAGGGGGGGGGCCACGAGGGGTCGATGAGCAGTTCTTC
TRBV6-1	NA	TRBJ2-4	many	CASSEDLNIQYF	TGTGCCAGCAGTGAAGACCTAAACATTCAGTACTTC
TRBV24-1	NA	TRBJ2-1	NA	CATSDGSLAEQFF	TGTGCCACCAGTGATGGTAGCCTGGCTGAGCAGTTCTTC
TRBV6-5	TRBD2	TRBJ2-3	few	CASSYGGSRTDTQYF	TGTGCCAGCAGTTACGGCGGGAGTCGGACAGATACGCAGTATTTT
TRBV6-2/TRBV6-3	NA	TRBJ2-1	NA	CASSPQGYNEQFF	TGTGCCAGCAGTCCCCAGGGGTACAATGAGCAGTTCTTC
TRBV15	NA	TRBJ2-5	few	CATSRAPDITVETQYF	TGTGCCACCAGCAGAGCGCCCGACATTACGGTAGAGACCCAGTACTTC
TRBV10-2	NA	TRBJ2-3	few	CATSRTTSTDTQYF	TGCGCCACCAGCCGGACTACGAGCACAGATACGCAGTATTTT
TRBV28	TRBD2	TRBJ2-1	NA	CASRLAGSPNYNEQFF	TGTGCCAGCAGGCTAGCGGGATCACCAAACTACAATGAGCAGTTCTTC
TRBV12-3/TRBV12-4	NA	TRBJ2-5	many	CASSLQGWETQYF	TGTGCCAGCAGTTTACAGGGATGGGAGACCCAGTACTTC
TRBV6-1	TRBD2	TRBJ2-5	few	CASSEAGSGRTQYF	TGTGCCAGCAGTGAAGCGGGGAGCGGGAGGACCCAGTACTTC
TRBV7-6	NA	TRBJ2-3	few	CASSLAPVGDTQYF	TGTGCCAGCAGCTTAGCTCCTGTTGGAGATACGCAGTATTTT
TRBV29-1	NA	TRBJ1-3	many	CSVGTSSGNTIYF	TGCAGCGTTGGGACATCCTCTGGAAACACCATATATTTT